The clone carrying this T cell receptor beta chain has a single count. The data belong to a study of control samples from healthy donors and cancer patients. In germline, CDR1 is SGHTA, CDR2 FQGNSA. The CDR3 consists of 15 residues. The ends lost 1 base at V and 8 bases at J; junction bases unmatched: 6. Only in-frame clones appear in the TCRdb table, and some are missing; sequencing was by immunoSEQ multiplex PCR. The table records around 200,000 clones, approximately 92% of them present only once. The sequencing input was blood. The rearrangement joins TRBV7-2 to TRBJ1-2, with TRBD1 matching over 11 bases. The TCR comes from a young man in good health. The CDR3 DNA follows: TGTGCCAGCAGCTTAGTTGTGGGACAGGGGGACGGCTACACCTTC. As protein: CASSLVVGQGDGYTF.